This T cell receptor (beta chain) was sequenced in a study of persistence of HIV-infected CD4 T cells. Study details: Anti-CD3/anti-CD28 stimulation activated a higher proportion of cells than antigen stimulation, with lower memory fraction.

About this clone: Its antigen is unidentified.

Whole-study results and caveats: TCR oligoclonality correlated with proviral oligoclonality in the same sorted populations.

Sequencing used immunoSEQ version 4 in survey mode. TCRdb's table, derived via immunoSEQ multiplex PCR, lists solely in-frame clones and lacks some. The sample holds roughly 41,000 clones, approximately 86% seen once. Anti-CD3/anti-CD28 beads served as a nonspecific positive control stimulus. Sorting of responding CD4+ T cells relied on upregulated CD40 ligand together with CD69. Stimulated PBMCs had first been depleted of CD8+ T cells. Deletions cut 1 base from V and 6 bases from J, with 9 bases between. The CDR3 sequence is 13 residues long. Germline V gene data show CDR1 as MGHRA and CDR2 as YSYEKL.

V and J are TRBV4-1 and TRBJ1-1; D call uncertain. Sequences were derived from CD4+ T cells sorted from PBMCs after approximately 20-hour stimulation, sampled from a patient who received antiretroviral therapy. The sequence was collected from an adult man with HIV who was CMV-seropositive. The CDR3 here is CASSQGKESEAFF. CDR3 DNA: TGCGCCAGCAGCCAAGGGAAGGAGTCTGAAGCTTTCTTT.